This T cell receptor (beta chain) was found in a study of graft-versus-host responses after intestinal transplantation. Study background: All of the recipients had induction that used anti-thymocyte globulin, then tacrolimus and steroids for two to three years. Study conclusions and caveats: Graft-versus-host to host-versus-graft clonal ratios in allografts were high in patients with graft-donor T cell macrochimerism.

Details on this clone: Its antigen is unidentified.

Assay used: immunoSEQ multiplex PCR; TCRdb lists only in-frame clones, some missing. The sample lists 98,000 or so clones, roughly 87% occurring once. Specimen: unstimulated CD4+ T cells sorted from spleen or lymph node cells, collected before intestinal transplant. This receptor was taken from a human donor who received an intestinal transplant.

CDR3: CASSERTGREYGYTF. The DNA of the CDR3 is TGTGCCAGCAGTGAAAGGACAGGTCGGGAGTATGGCTACACCTTC. This chain joins TRBV6-1 and TRBJ1-2; 7 bases fit TRBD1. The CDR3 has 15 residues. After removal of 2 bases from V and 5 bases from J, the junction contained 8 bases not matched to a gene. Germline assignment: CDR1 MNHNS and CDR2 SASEGT.